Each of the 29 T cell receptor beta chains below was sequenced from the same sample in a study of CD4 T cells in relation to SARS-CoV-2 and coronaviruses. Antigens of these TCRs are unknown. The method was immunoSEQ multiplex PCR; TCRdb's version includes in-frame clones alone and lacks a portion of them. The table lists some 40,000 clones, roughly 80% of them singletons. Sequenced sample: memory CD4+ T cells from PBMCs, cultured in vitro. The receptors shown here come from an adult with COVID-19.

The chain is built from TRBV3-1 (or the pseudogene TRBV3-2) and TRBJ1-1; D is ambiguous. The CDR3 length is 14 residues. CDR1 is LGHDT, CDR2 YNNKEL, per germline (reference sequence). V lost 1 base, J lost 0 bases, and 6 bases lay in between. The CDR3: CASSQGLMNTEAFF. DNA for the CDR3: TGTGCCAGCAGCCAAGGCCTAATGAACACTGAAGCTTTCTTT.

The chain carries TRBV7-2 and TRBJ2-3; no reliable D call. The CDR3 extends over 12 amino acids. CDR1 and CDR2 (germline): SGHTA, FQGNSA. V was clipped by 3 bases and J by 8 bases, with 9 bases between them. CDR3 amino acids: CASSFLVGTQYF. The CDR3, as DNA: TGTGCCAGCAGCTTTTTGGTGGGTACGCAGTATTTT.

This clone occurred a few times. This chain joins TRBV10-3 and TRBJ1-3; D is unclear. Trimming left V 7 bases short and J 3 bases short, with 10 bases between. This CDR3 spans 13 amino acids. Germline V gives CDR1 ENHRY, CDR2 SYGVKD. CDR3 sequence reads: CAITRGVGNTIYF. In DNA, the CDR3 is TGTGCCATCACCCGGGGTGTTGGAAACACCATATATTTT.

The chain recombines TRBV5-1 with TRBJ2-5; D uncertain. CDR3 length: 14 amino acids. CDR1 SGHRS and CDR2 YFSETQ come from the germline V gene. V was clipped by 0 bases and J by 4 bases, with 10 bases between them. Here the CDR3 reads CASSLGQRRETQYF. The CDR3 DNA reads TGCGCCAGCAGCTTGGGTCAAAGGCGAGAGACCCAGTACTTC. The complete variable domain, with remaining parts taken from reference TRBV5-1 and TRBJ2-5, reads KAGVTQTPRYLIKTRGQQVTLSCSPISGHRSVSWYQQTPGQGLQFLFEYFSETQRNKGNFPGRFSGRQFSNSRSEMNVSTLELGDSALYLCASSLGQRRETQYFGPGTRLLVL.

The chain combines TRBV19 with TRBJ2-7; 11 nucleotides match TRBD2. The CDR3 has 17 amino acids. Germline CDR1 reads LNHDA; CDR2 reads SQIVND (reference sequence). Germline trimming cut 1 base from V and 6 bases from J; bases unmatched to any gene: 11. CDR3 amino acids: CASSIGGDLAGGGEQYF. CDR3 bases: TGTGCCAGTAGTATAGGGGGAGACCTAGCGGGAGGCGGCGAGCAGTACTTC.

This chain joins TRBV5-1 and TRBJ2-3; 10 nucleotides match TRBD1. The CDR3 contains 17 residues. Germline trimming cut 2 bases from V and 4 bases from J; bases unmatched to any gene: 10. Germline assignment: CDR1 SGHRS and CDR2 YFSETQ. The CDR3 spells CASSLQMTGGNSDTQYF. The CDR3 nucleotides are TGCGCCAGCAGCTTACAAATGACAGGGGGCAATTCAGATACGCAGTATTTT.

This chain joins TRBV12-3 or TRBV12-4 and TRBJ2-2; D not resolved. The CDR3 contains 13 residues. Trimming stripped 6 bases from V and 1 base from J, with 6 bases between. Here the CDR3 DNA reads TGTGCCAGCAGAGAGGTGAACACCGGGGAGCTGTTTTTT. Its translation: CASREVNTGELFF.

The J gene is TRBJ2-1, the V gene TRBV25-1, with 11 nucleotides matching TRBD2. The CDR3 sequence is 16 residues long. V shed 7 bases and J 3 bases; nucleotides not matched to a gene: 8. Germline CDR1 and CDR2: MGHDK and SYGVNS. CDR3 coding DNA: TGTGCCAGCAAATCAGGACTAGCGGGTATCTACAATGAGCAGTTCTTC. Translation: CASKSGLAGIYNEQFF.

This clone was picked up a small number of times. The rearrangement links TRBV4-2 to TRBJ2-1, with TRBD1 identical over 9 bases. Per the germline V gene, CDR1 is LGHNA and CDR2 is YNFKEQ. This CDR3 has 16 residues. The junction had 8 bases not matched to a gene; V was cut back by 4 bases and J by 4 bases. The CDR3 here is CASSRPGTGSYNEQFF. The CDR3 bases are TGTGCCAGCAGCCGACCCGGGACAGGGTCTTACAATGAGCAGTTCTTC.

The CDR3 DNA is TGTGCCAGCAGTCAGGAGGGTGAAGCTTTCTTT. Translated: CASSQEGEAFF. The chain combines TRBV6-5 with TRBJ1-1, with unresolved D. The germline V gene has CDR1 MNHEY and CDR2 SVGAGI. The CDR3 totals 11 residues. V dropped 5 bases and J dropped 7 bases, with 8 bases sitting between them.

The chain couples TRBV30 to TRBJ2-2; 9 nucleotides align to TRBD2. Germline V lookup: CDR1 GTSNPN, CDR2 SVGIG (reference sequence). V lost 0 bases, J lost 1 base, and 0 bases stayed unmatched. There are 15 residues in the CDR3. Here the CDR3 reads CAWSVLAGNTGELFF. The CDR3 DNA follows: TGTGCCTGGAGTGTACTAGCGGGGAACACCGGGGAGCTGTTTTTT.

CDR3 protein: CASSQRDRPRYEKLFF. CDR3 DNA sequence: TGCGCCAGCAGCCAGAGGGACAGACCAAGGTATGAAAAACTGTTTTTT. The chain combines TRBV4-1 with TRBJ1-4; 7 positions match TRBD1. The V and J ends lost 3 bases and 6 bases, in that order; junction bases with no gene match: 10. The germline gives CDR1 MGHRA, CDR2 YSYEKL. The CDR3 spans 16 residues.

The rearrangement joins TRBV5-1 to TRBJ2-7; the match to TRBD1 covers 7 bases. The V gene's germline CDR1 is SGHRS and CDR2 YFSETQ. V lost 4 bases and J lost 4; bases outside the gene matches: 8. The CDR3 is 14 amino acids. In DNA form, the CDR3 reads TGCGCCAGCAGCGAACAGGGGTTCGTTTACGAGCAGTACTTC. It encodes CASSEQGFVYEQYF.

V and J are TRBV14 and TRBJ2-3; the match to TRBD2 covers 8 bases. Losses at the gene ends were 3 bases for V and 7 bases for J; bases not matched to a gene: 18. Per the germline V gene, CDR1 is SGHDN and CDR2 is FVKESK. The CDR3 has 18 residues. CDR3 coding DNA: TGTGCCAGCAGCCAGGGGTCACTGCGGGAGGTACTAGGGCATACGCAGTATTTT. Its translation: CASSQGSLREVLGHTQYF. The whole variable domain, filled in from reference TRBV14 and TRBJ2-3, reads EAGVTQFPSHSVIEKGQTVTLRCDPISGHDNLYWYRRVMGKEIKFLLHFVKESKQDESGMPNNRFLAERTGGTYSTLKVQPAELEDSGVYFCASSQGSLREVLGHTQYFGPGTRLTVL.

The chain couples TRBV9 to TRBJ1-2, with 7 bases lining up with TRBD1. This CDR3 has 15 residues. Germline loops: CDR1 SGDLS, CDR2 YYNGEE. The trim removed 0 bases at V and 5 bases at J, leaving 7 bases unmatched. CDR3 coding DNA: TGTGCCAGCAGCGTAGGACTCGGGACAGCTTATGGCTACACCTTC. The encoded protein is CASSVGLGTAYGYTF.

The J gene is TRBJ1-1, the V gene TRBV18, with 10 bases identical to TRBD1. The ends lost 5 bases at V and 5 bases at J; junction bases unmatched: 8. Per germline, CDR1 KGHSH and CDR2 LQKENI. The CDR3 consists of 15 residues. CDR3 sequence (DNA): TGTGCCAGCTCAACTTCGACAGGGGGCGAAACTGAAGCTTTCTTT. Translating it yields CASSTSTGGETEAFF.

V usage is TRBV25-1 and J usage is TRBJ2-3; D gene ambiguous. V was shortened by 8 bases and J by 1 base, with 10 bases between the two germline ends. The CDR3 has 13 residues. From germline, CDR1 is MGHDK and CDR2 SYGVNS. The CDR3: CASGVGRTDTQYF. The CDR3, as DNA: TGTGCCAGCGGGGTGGGTCGCACAGATACGCAGTATTTT.

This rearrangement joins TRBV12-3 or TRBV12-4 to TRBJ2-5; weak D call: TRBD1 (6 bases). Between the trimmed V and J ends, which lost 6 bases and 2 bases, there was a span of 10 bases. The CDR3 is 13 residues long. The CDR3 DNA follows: TGTGCCAGCAGCCGGACAGAACAAGAGACCCAGTACTTC. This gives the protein CASSRTEQETQYF.

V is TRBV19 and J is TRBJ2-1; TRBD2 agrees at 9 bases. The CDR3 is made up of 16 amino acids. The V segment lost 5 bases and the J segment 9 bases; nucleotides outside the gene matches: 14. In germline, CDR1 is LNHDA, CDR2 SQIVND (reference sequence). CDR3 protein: CASSPGGGRASFEQFF. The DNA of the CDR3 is TGTGCCAGTAGTCCAGGTGGCGGGAGGGCCTCATTTGAGCAGTTCTTC.

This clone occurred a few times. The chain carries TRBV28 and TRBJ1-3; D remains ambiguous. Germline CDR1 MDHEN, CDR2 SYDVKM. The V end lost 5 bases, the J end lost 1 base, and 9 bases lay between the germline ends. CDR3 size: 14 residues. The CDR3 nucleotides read TGTGCCAGCAGTCCGGCGGGTTCTGGAAACACCATATATTTT. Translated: CASSPAGSGNTIYF.

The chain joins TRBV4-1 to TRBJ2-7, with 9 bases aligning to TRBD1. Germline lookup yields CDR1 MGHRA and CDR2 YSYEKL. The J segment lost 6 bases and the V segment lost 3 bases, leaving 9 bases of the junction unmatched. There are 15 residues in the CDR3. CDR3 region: CASSHYRDRDAEQYF. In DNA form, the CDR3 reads TGCGCCAGCAGCCACTACCGGGACAGGGACGCCGAGCAGTACTTC.

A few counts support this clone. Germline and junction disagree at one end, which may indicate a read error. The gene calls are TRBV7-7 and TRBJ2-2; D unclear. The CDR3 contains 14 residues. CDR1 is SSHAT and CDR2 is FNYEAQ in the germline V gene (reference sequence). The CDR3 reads CASSLAKNTGELFF. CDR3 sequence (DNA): TGTGCTAGCAGCTTAGCTAAGAACACCGGGGAGCTGTTTTTT.

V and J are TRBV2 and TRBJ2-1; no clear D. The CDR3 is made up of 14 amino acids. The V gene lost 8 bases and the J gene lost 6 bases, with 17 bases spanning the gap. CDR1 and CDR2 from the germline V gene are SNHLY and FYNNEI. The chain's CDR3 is CASVSSGVINEQFF. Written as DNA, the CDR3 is TGTGCCAGCGTGAGTTCCGGTGTAATCAATGAGCAGTTCTTC.

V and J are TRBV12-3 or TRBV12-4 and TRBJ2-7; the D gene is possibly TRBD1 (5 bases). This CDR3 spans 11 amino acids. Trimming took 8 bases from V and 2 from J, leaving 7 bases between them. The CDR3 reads CASGRAYEQYF. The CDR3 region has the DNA TGTGCCAGCGGCAGGGCCTACGAGCAGTACTTC.

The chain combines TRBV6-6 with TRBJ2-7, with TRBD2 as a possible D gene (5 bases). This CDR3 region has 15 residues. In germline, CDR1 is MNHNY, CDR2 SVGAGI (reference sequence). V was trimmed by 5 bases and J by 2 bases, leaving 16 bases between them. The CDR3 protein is CASSQAAFGTYEQYF. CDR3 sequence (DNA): TGTGCCAGCAGTCAAGCGGCTTTTGGAACCTACGAGCAGTACTTC.

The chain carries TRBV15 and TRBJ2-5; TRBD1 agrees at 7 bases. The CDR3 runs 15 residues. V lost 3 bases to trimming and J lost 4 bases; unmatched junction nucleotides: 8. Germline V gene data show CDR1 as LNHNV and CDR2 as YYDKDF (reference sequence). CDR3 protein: CATSSIDRVRETQYF. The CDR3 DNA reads TGTGCCACCAGCAGCATAGACAGGGTCAGAGAGACCCAGTACTTC. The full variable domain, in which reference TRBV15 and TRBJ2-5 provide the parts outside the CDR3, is DAMVIQNPRYQVTQFGKPVTLSCSQTLNHNVMYWYQQKSSQAPKLLFHYYDKDFNNEADTPDNFQSRRPNTSFCFLDIRSPGLGDTAMYLCATSSIDRVRETQYFGPGTRLLVL.

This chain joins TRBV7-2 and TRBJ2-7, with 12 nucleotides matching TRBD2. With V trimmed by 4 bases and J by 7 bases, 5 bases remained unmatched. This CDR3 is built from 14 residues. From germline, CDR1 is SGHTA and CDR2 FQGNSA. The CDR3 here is CASSSLAGGWEQYF. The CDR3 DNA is TGTGCCAGCAGCTCCCTAGCGGGAGGGTGGGAGCAGTACTTC.

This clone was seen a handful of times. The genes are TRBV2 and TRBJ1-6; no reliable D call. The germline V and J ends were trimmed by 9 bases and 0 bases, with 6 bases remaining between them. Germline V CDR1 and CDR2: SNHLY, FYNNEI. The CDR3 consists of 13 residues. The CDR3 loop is CASKSSYNSPLHF. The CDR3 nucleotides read TGTGCCAGTAAGAGCTCCTATAATTCACCCCTCCACTTT.

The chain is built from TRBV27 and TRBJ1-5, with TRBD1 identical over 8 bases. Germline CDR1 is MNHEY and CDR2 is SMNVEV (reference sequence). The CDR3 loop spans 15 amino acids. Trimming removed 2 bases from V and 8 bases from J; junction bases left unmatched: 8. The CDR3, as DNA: TGTGCCAGCAGTTTAGTCGGACAGGGCGAAGAGCCCCAGCATTTT. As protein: CASSLVGQGEEPQHF.